This T cell receptor beta chain was documented in a study of cytomegalovirus exposure and HLA in healthy donors. The PCR made use of 60 Vbeta and 13 Jbeta primers. Original processing methods: The authors later counted 70 million to 85 million unique TCR beta chains, 9 million to 14 million of them shared. Only in-frame clones appear in the TCRdb table, and some are missing; sequencing was by immunoSEQ multiplex PCR. V and J calls and clone size follow that table, whereas D and trimming were derived from the DNA. This table has more than 85,000 clones, under 80% appearing once. Study-level points and caveats: The study carried out a later analysis of TCR beta sequences. It associated approximately 16,000 of them with specific HLA alleles at a false discovery rate of 0.05. As a later analysis showed, a missense DCLRE1C variant was linked to trimming of TCR beta V- and J-genes. The authors listed 150 or so TCR beta chains as cytomegalovirus-associated.

The CDR3 sequence is 15 residues long. V dropped 4 bases and J dropped 4; count of bases not matched to a gene: 2. The germline V gene encodes CDR1 MRHNA and CDR2 SNTAGT. In its sample, this clone was seen a few times. Its antigen is as yet unknown. This receptor was obtained from a man aged 25-45 years in good health and CMV-seropositive. The rearrangement links TRBV6-4 to TRBJ2-5, with 14 bases matching TRBD2. Sequencing was done on a sample of PBMCs. CDR3 nucleotide sequence: TGTGCCAGCAGTGGACTAGCGGGGGGGCCAGAGACCCAGTACTTC. Its translation: CASSGLAGGPETQYF.